The sequence of this T cell receptor beta chain was determined in a study of T cell changes during pregnancy in multiple sclerosis. The V segment lost 4 bases and the J segment 5 bases; nucleotides outside the gene matches: 7. Germline V gene lookup returns CDR1 SGHRS and CDR2 YFSETQ. The CDR3 spans 14 residues. The method was immunoSEQ multiplex PCR; TCRdb's version includes in-frame clones alone and lacks a portion of them. The data contain approximately 90,000 clones, around 94% of them singletons. V usage is TRBV5-1 and J usage is TRBJ1-1; 8 bases are a match to TRBD1. The sequence derives from a female donor with multiple sclerosis, enrolled in a pregnancy study. The material sequenced was peripheral blood, taken after pregnancy. The DNA for the CDR3 is TGCGCCAGCAGCATGGACAGGGTCAGGACTGAAGCTTTCTTT. It specifies CASSMDRVRTEAFF.